The 5 T cell receptor beta chains in this list originate from one sample, sequenced in a study of blood T cell repertoires in COVID-19. Clones were sequenced by immunoSEQ multiplex PCR, and TCRdb holds only the in-frame ones, with some missing. The sample contains 150,000 or so clones, under 90% of which appear only once. Source material: PBMCs or T cells enriched from blood (not recorded which). All receptors come from a man aged 60 to 75 who had recovered from COVID-19.

The CDR3 DNA follows: TGTGCCAGCAGCCAATGGGTAGCGGTAGATACGCAGTATTTT. Translating gives CASSQWVAVDTQYF. The chain couples TRBV5-5 to TRBJ2-3; TRBD2 might be the D (6 bases). In germline, CDR1 is SGHKS, CDR2 YYEKEE (reference sequence). The ends were cut back, 4 bases at V and 5 bases at J, with 14 bases in the middle. CDR3 length: 14 amino acids.

V usage is TRBV3-1 (or the pseudogene TRBV3-2) and J usage is TRBJ2-1; 7 nucleotides agree with TRBD1. There are 17 residues in the CDR3. Germline-derived CDR1 and CDR2 are LGHDT and YNNKEL (reference sequence). Trimming took 4 bases from V and 2 from J; bases not matched to a gene: 11. CDR3 in amino acids: CASSLKQGKITYNEQFF. In DNA form, the CDR3 reads TGTGCCAGCAGCCTAAAACAGGGGAAAATCACCTACAATGAGCAGTTCTTC.

The chain is built from TRBV6-5 and TRBJ1-1, with a weak D call TRBD1 (5 bases). V was trimmed by 5 bases and J by 6 bases, leaving 19 bases between them. CDR3 length: 15 amino acids. Germline V gene sequence: CDR1 MNHEY, CDR2 SVGAGI. The CDR3 loop is CASSPTWGRTAEAFF. The CDR3 DNA reads TGTGCCAGCAGTCCCACGTGGGGCAGGACGGCTGAAGCTTTCTTT.

The chain uses TRBV3-1 (or the pseudogene TRBV3-2) and TRBJ2-5, with D perhaps TRBD1 (6 bases). V was cut by 0 bases and J by 7 bases, with 15 bases left in between. There are 15 residues in the CDR3. In germline, CDR1 is LGHDT, CDR2 YNNKEL (reference sequence). This CDR3 reads CASSQDVTATGTQYF. CDR3 bases: TGTGCCAGCAGCCAAGATGTTACTGCGACAGGGACCCAGTACTTC.

The rearrangement uses TRBV5-4 and TRBJ2-1; 7 bases match TRBD1. V lost 3 bases, J lost 8 bases, and 14 bases stayed unmatched. Germline V gives CDR1 SGHNT, CDR2 YYREEE (reference sequence). The CDR3 extends over 16 amino acids. CDR3 loop: CASSSSDMTGSDEQFF. In DNA form, the CDR3 reads TGTGCCAGCAGCTCCTCAGATATGACAGGGTCTGATGAGCAGTTCTTC.